This TCR beta chain came from a study of early T cells in non-severe SARS-CoV-2 infection. General observations from the study: Private and CD4 specificities were missed by VDJdb matching, which favored anti-spike CD8 responses.

In its sample, this clonotype was seen many times. Antigen specificity is unknown. The germline CDR1 and CDR2 sequences are SGHTS and YDEGEE. The length of the CDR3 is 16 residues. Trimming at V came to 2 bases and at J to 7 bases, leaving 7 bases not matched to a gene. Each single cDNA molecule received a unique molecular identifier. TCRdb analysed the 5' RACE reads with MiXCR anew, one entry per CDR3 protein. Among 85,000 to 90,000 distinct CDR3 sequences listed, roughly 14% were seen once. This sequence originates from an adult who was a healthcare worker with PCR-confirmed SARS-CoV-2 infection or an uninfected control (not recorded which). The gene calls are TRBV5-8 and TRBJ2-1; 12 bases match TRBD2. What was sequenced was whole blood. DNA for the CDR3: TGTGCCAGCAGCTTTCGGCTAGCGGGAGGGCATAATGAGCAGTTCTTC. Translating it yields CASSFRLAGGHNEQFF.